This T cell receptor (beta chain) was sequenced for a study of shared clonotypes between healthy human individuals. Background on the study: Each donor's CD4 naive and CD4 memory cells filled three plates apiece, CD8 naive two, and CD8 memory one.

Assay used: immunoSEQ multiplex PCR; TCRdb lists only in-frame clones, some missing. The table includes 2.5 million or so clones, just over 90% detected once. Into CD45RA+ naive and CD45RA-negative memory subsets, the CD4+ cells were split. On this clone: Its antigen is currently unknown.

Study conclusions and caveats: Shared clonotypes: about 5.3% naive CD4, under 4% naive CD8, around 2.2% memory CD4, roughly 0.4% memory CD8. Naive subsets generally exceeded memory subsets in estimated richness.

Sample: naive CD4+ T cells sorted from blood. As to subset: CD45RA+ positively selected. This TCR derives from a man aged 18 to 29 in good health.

The DNA of the CDR3 is TGTGCCAGCAGCCCACTAGCGGGGGGGCCCGGTGAGCAGTTCTTC. This codes for CASSPLAGGPGEQFF. The chain employs TRBV7-3 and TRBJ2-1; 13 nucleotides line up with TRBD2. The CDR3 runs 15 residues. V shed 5 bases, J shed 9 bases, and the junction held 7 bases outside the gene matches. CDR1 and CDR2 (germline): SGHTA, FQGTGA.